The 14 T cell receptor beta chains reported below all come from one sample, sequenced in a study of Graves' ophthalmopathy and Graves' hyperthyroidism. As the template, RNA transcripts were used to amplify TCR beta CDR3 regions. The authors performed first-round RT-PCR with HTBI primers and then a second-round multiplex PCR. TCRdb called the multiplex PCR reads again in MiXCR, with one record for every CDR3 protein. This table has hundreds of thousands of distinct CDR3 sequences, around 21% appearing once. Specimen: peripheral blood. These receptor sequences come from a woman aged 18-29 years with stable Graves' hyperthyroidism.

This clonotype was seen many times. The rearrangement links TRBV12-3 or TRBV12-4 to TRBJ1-5; 8 nucleotides match TRBD1. V lost 7 bases to trimming and J lost 4 bases; unmatched junction nucleotides: 12. CDR3 length: 16 residues. The CDR3: CASTTGGLGGNQPQHF. Here the CDR3 DNA reads TGTGCCAGCACTACAGGGGGGCTAGGGGGTAATCAGCCCCAGCATTTT.

This clonotype has ten or more counts. The chain links TRBV6-1 to TRBJ2-7; no reliable D call. V gave up 6 bases and J gave up 4 bases, with 10 bases separating them. Looked up from germline, CDR1 is MNHNS and CDR2 is SASEGT. The CDR3 is made up of 12 amino acids. CDR3 nucleotide sequence: TGTGCCAGCAGGTCAGATGGGTACGAGCAGTACTTC. Encoded protein: CASRSDGYEQYF.

This clonotype has just a few counts. The chain combines TRBV4-1 with TRBJ2-5, with D maybe TRBD2 (6 bases). The CDR3 loop spans 15 amino acids. The V end was cut by 4 bases, the J end by 5 bases, with 17 bases between. The germline V gene encodes CDR1 MGHRA and CDR2 YSYEKL. The CDR3: CASSRIGTLRETQYF. In nucleotides, the CDR3 is TGCGCCAGCAGCCGGATCGGGACTCTGCGGGAGACCCAGTACTTC.

This clonotype has a count of ten or more. The CDR3 region has the DNA TGTGCCAGCAGGGCTAGCGGGGGTTATCCCTCCTACGAGCAGTACTTC. Its translation is CASRASGGYPSYEQYF. The V and J genes are TRBV12-3 or TRBV12-4 and TRBJ2-7, with 10 bases identical to TRBD2. The CDR3 sequence is 16 residues long. Trimming took 6 bases from V and 0 from J; bases not matched to a gene: 8.

This clonotype was counted ten times or more. The chain uses TRBV5-1 and TRBJ1-2; perhaps TRBD1 as D (5 bases). Trimming pared 1 base from V and 0 bases from J, leaving 10 bases between. The CDR3 runs to 15 residues. CDR1 and CDR2 (germline): SGHRS, YFSETQ. The CDR3 nucleotides read TGCGCCAGCAGCTTGTCCCAGGGCTCTAACTATGGCTACACCTTC. As protein: CASSLSQGSNYGYTF.

This clonotype was picked up many times. The chain recombines TRBV11-2 with TRBJ2-7; 16 bases line up with TRBD2. The germline V gene encodes CDR1 SGHAT and CDR2 FQNNGV. The trim removed 6 bases at V and 4 bases at J, leaving 15 bases unmatched. The CDR3 has 19 amino acids. The DNA of the CDR3 is TGTGCCAGCAGACACATCCCGGGACTAGCGGGAGGGCCCGGGTACGAGCAGTACTTC. This encodes CASRHIPGLAGGPGYEQYF.

The sample holds many counts of this clonotype. The V and J genes are TRBV20-1 and TRBJ2-5; 8 bases map to TRBD2. The CDR3 spans 15 residues. Trimming cost V 3 bases and J 4 bases; bases outside gene matches: 10. From germline, CDR1 is DFQATT and CDR2 SNEGSKA (reference sequence). The CDR3 region has the DNA TGCAGTGCTAGGACAACTAGCGGACGGGGAGAGACCCAGTACTTC. Amino acids: CSARTTSGRGETQYF.

In this sample, this clonotype turned up a few times. The chain is built from TRBV30 and TRBJ2-7, with no clear D. Per the germline V gene, CDR1 is GTSNPN and CDR2 is SVGIG (reference sequence). V was shortened by 0 bases and J by 3 bases, with 9 bases between the two germline ends. The CDR3 has 13 residues. CDR3 bases: TGTGCCTGGAGTGTAAACAGCTACTACGAGCAGTACTTC. Translating it yields CAWSVNSYYEQYF.

This clonotype was counted a few times. A much larger clone is a single base away; this may be a read error. CDR3 nucleotides: TGTGCCAGCAACTTAAGGGGACAGACCTCTGGAAACACCATAGATTTT. This encodes CASNLRGQTSGNTIDF. The chain couples TRBV7-6 to TRBJ1-3, with 7 bases lining up with TRBD1. Per germline, CDR1 SGHVS and CDR2 FNYEAQ. The CDR3 runs to 16 residues.

Only a few counts were recorded for this clonotype. The V call is TRBV4-1, the J call TRBJ1-2, with D possibly TRBD1 on 6 matching bases. Germline V gene data show CDR1 as MGHRA and CDR2 as YSYEKL. The CDR3 is 15 amino acids. Deletions cut 2 bases from V and 7 bases from J, with 17 bases between. This chain's CDR3 is CASSQTALTGSGYTF. The CDR3 DNA sequence: TGCGCCAGCAGCCAAACCGCCCTCACAGGGAGTGGCTACACCTTC.

This clonotype was recorded at least ten times. V gene TRBV11-3 combines with J gene TRBJ1-5; the match to TRBD1 covers 7 bases. The germline CDR1 and CDR2 sequences are SGHNT and YENEEA. Losses at the gene ends were 5 bases for V and 3 bases for J; bases not matched to a gene: 13. This CDR3 spans 17 amino acids. The CDR3 sequence is CASSHSGSTGLNQPQHF. Written as DNA, the CDR3 is TGTGCCAGCAGCCATTCAGGGTCGACAGGGCTCAATCAGCCCCAGCATTTT.

The table lists this clonotype with many counts. A read error may account for a junction end that differs from germline. The chain has TRBV12-3 or TRBV12-4 and TRBJ1-1; unclear D gene. CDR3 length equals 12 residues. The CDR3 DNA reads TGTACCAGCAGGCTTCGGGTCGCTGAAGCTTTCTTT. Encoded protein: CTSRLRVAEAFF.

This clonotype was observed many times. The CDR3 DNA reads as TGTGCCAGCAGCCCGCCTTTGGCACCGAACACCGGGGAGCTGTTTTTT. Protein: CASSPPLAPNTGELFF. The chain uses TRBV9 and TRBJ2-2; no clear D gene. Per germline, CDR1 SGDLS and CDR2 YYNGEE. The CDR3 length is 16 residues. Trimming removed 4 bases from V and 0 bases from J, with 13 bases in between.

This clonotype appeared many times. CDR3 residues: CASSYRGTVNTEAFF. Written as DNA, the CDR3 is TGTGCCAGCAGTTACAGGGGGACAGTGAACACTGAAGCTTTCTTT. The chain joins TRBV6-5 to TRBJ1-1, with 7 bases lining up with TRBD1. Germline lookup yields CDR1 MNHEY and CDR2 SVGAGI. V shed 2 bases, J shed 0 bases, and the junction held 3 bases outside the gene matches. The CDR3 spans 15 residues.